These 14 T cell receptor beta chains originate from one sample sequenced in a study of identical twins. TCRdb itself ran the 5' RACE reads through MiXCR, one entry per CDR3 protein. The top ten hold around 1.5% of the sample, which has approximately 890,000 distinct CDR3 sequences, roughly 12% seen once. This sample also belongs to another study, concerning yellow fever vaccine responses in identical twins.

The sequenced sample consisted of PBMCs. These receptors all stem from a woman under 30 in good health.

This clonotype was detected a few times. The V gene is TRBV19, the J gene TRBJ1-5, with D maybe TRBD1 (5 bases). CDR3 length equals 13 residues. V was trimmed by 7 bases and J by 9 bases, leaving 16 bases between them. Per the germline V gene, CDR1 is LNHDA and CDR2 is SQIVND (reference sequence). The CDR3 DNA reads as TGTGCCAGTAAAGGGGCGGTCGGTCGGCCCCAGCATTTT. Protein: CASKGAVGRPQHF.

This clonotype has only a few counts. The rearrangement links TRBV15 to TRBJ2-1; TRBD2 agrees at 7 bases. The CDR3 consists of 17 residues. Germline CDR1 is LNHNV and CDR2 is YYDKDF (reference sequence). V lost 0 bases to trimming and J lost 0 bases; unmatched junction nucleotides: 5. As DNA, the CDR3 is TGTGCCACCAGCAGAGATTTGTCGGGGGGCTCCTACAATGAGCAGTTCTTC. It is translated as CATSRDLSGGSYNEQFF.

CDR3 DNA: TGTGCCAGCAGTTTGGCTCGACCCACCTACAATGAGCAGTTCTTC. Translation gives CASSLARPTYNEQFF. The chain employs TRBV6-5 and TRBJ2-1; D gene ambiguous. The germline V gene encodes CDR1 MNHEY and CDR2 SVGAGI. This CDR3 contains 15 residues. Trimming took off 4 bases at V and 2 bases at J, with 12 bases between the two ends.

This clonotype was found a few times. The chain recombines TRBV12-3 or TRBV12-4 with TRBJ2-4; TRBD1 might be the D (5 bases). The CDR3 contains 16 residues. The germline V and J ends were trimmed by 5 bases and 2 bases, with 16 bases remaining between them. In DNA form, the CDR3 reads TGTGCCAGCAGTCTCGAATTTAGGGGCACCAAAAACATTCAGTACTTC. It specifies CASSLEFRGTKNIQYF.

This clonotype was seen a handful of times. The rearrangement uses TRBV27 and TRBJ2-2; unclear D gene. The CDR3 spans 13 residues. V was cut by 1 base and J by 6 bases, with 6 bases left in between. CDR1 is MNHEY, CDR2 SMNVEV, per germline (reference sequence). CDR3 sequence reads: CASSLWSAGELFF. The CDR3, as DNA: TGTGCCAGCAGTTTATGGTCCGCCGGGGAGCTGTTTTTT.

The chain carries TRBV12-3 or TRBV12-4 and TRBJ2-1, with 11 bases matching TRBD2. The CDR3 runs to 15 residues. V trimming: 6 bases; J trimming: 6 bases; junction bases outside the gene matches: 7. The CDR3 nucleotides read TGTGCCAGCAGCCTTAGCGGGGGGGCCGCCAATGAGCAGTTCTTC. It codes for CASSLSGGAANEQFF.

This clonotype turned up a few times. This chain joins TRBV15 and TRBJ2-5, with 7 nucleotides matching TRBD1. Germline values: CDR1 LNHNV, CDR2 YYDKDF (reference sequence). The trim removed 3 bases at V and 1 base at J, leaving 17 bases unmatched. The CDR3 length is 19 residues. In DNA, the CDR3 is TGTGCCACCAGCAGTCATTATCCGCGACAGGGAATATTCCAAGAGACCCAGTACTTC. It codes for CATSSHYPRQGIFQETQYF.

This chain connects TRBV3-1 to TRBJ2-5; tentative D call: TRBD2 (5 bases). Between the trimmed V and J ends, which lost 0 bases and 2 bases, there was a span of 13 bases. Germline V gene lookup returns CDR1 LGHDT and CDR2 YNNKEL (reference sequence). This CDR3 comprises 16 residues. CDR3 in amino acids: CASSQDVFRGQETQYF. In DNA, the CDR3 is TGTGCCAGCAGCCAAGATGTGTTCAGAGGGCAAGAGACCCAGTACTTC.

At least ten counts were recorded for this clonotype. This rearrangement joins TRBV3-1 to TRBJ2-7, with D hard to call. CDR1 LGHDT and CDR2 YNNKEL come from the germline V gene (reference sequence). The CDR3 length is 14 residues. V was shortened by 3 bases and J by 0 bases, with 9 bases between the two germline ends. The CDR3 sequence: CASSQGYFSYEQYV. The CDR3 bases are TGTGCCAGCAGCCAGGGCTACTTCTCCTACGAGCAGTACGTC.

This clonotype has more than one count but fewer than ten. The chain carries TRBV3-1 and TRBJ1-1, with TRBD1 matching 11 bases. This CDR3 contains 17 residues. V shed 4 bases and J 3 bases; nucleotides not matched to a gene: 10. From germline, CDR1 is LGHDT and CDR2 YNNKEL (reference sequence). This CDR3 is CASSLGQGAGLYTEAFF. The DNA for the CDR3 is TGTGCCAGCAGCCTCGGACAGGGGGCGGGTTTGTACACTGAAGCTTTCTTT.

The chain combines TRBV6-5 with TRBJ2-2; a possible D gene is TRBD1 (6 bases). The CDR3 extends over 14 amino acids. Germline V CDR1 and CDR2: MNHEY, SVGAGI. With 2 bases removed from V and 5 bases from J, the gap between germline ends came to 9 bases. DNA of the CDR3: TGTGCCAGCAGTTACAGGGGGTTGACCGGGGAGCTGTTTTTT. Encoded protein: CASSYRGLTGELFF.

This clonotype was counted ten times or more. J is TRBJ1-6 and V is TRBV27; D gene uncertain. The CDR3 covers 16 residues. Trimming removed 2 bases at V and 0 bases at J, with 8 bases between. The germline CDR1 and CDR2 sequences are MNHEY and SMNVEV (reference sequence). The CDR3 region has the DNA TGTGCCAGCAGTTTAAGCGGGAGCTCCTATAATTCACCCCTCCACTTT. Its protein product is CASSLSGSSYNSPLHF.

This chain links TRBV10-3 with TRBJ1-1; D remains ambiguous. V lost 0 bases, J lost 11 bases, and 10 bases lay in between. This CDR3 comprises 12 residues. Germline V gives CDR1 ENHRY, CDR2 SYGVKD. CDR3 sequence (DNA): TGTGCCATCAGTGAGTCGCTCTCCGGTGCTTTCTTT. This codes for CAISESLSGAFF.

This clonotype was observed many times. J is TRBJ2-3 and V is TRBV29-1; unclear D gene. CDR1 SQVTM and CDR2 ANQGSEA come from the germline V gene. The V and J ends lost 0 bases and 6 bases respectively, with 4 bases between them. The CDR3 length is 11 residues. The CDR3 region is CSVEEVDTQYF. Here the CDR3 DNA reads TGCAGCGTTGAAGAAGTGGATACGCAGTATTTT.